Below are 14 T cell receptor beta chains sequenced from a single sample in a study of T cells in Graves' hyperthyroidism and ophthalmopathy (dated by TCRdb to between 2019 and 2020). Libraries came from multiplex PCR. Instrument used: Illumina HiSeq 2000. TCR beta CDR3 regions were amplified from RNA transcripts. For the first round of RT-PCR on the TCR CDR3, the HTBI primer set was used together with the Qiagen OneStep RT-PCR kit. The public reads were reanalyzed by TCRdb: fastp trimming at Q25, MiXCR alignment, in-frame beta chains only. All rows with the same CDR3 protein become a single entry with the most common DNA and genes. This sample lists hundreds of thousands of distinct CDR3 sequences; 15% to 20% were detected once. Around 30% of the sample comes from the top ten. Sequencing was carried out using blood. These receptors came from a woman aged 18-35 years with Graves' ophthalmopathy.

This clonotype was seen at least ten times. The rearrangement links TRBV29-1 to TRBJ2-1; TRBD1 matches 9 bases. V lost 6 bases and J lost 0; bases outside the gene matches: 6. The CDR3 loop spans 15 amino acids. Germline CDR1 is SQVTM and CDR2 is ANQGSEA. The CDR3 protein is CSVTGGESSYNEQFF. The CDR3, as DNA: TGCAGCGTGACAGGGGGTGAAAGCTCCTACAATGAGCAGTTCTTC.

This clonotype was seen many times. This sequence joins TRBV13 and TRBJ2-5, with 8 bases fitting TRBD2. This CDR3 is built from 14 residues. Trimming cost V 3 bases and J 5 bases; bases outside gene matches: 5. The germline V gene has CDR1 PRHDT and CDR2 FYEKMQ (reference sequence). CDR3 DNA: TGTGCCAGCAGCTTTCGGGGGGGCCGGGAGACCCAGTACTTC. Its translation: CASSFRGGRETQYF. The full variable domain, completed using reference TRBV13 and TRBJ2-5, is AAGVIQSPRHLIKEKRETATLKCYPIPRHDTVYWYQQGPGQDPQFLISFYEKMQSDKGSIPDRFSAQQFSDYHSELNMSSLELGDSALYFCASSFRGGRETQYFGPGTRLLVL.

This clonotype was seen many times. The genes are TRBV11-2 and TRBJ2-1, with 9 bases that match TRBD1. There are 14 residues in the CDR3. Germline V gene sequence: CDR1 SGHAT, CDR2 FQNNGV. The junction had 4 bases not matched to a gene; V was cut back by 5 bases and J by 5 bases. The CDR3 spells CASSPGTGHNEQFF. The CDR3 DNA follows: TGTGCCAGCAGCCCCGGGACAGGGCACAATGAGCAGTTCTTC.

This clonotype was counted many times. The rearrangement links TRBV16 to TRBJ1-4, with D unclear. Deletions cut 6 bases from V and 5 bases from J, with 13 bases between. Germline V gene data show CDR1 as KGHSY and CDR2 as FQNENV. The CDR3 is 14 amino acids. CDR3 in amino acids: CASSPADPNEKLFF. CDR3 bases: TGTGCCAGCAGTCCGGCGGACCCCAATGAAAAACTGTTTTTT.

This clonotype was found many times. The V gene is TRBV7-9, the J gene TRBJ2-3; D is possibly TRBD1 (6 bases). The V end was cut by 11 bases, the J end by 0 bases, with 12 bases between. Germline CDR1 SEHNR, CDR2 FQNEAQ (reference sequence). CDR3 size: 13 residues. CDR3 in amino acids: CAHRDKSTDTQYF. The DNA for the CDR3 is TGTGCCCACCGGGACAAAAGCACAGATACGCAGTATTTT.

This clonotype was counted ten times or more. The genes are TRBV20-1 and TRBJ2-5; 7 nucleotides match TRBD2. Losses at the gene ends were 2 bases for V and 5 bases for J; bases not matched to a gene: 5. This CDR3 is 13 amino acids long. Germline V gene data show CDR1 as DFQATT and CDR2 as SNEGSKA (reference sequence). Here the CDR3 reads CSARRLGGETQYF. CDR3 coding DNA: TGCAGTGCTAGAAGGCTGGGGGGGGAGACCCAGTACTTC.

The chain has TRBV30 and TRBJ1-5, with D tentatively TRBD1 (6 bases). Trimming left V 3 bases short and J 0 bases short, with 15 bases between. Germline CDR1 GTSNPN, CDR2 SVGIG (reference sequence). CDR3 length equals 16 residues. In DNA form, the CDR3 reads TGTGCCTGGAGGGGCGGGGGGGCCAGTAGCAATCAGCCCCAGCATTTT. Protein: CAWRGGGASSNQPQHF.

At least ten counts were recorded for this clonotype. CDR3 residues: CASSPWSRADGYTF. The CDR3 nucleotides are TGTGCCAGCAGCCCCTGGTCAAGGGCGGACGGCTACACCTTC. This rearrangement joins TRBV7-9 to TRBJ1-2; no clear D. V lost 5 bases and J 8 bases, leaving 18 bases between the germline ends. The CDR3 extends over 14 amino acids. Looked up from germline, CDR1 is SEHNR and CDR2 is FQNEAQ (reference sequence).

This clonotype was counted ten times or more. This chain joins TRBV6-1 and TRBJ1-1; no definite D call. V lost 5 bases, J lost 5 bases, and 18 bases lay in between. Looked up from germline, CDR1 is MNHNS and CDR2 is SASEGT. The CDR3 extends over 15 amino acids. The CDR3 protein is CASSTSPGLGTEAFF. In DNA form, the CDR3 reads TGTGCCAGCAGTACTTCACCGGGGTTGGGGACTGAAGCTTTCTTT.

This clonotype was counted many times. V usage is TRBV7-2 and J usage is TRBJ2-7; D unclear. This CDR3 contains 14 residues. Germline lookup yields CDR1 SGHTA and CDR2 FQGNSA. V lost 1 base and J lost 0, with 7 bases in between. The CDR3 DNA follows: TGTGCCAGCAGCTTAGTTGTTGACTCCTACGAGCAGTACTTC. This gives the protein CASSLVVDSYEQYF.

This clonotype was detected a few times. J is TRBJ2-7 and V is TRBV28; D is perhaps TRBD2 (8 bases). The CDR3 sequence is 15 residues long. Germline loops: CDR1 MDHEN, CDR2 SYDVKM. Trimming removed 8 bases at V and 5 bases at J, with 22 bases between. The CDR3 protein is CASRRGGGGRDEQYF. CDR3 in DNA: TGTGCCAGCCGGAGAGGGGGCGGGGGGCGCGACGAGCAGTACTTC.

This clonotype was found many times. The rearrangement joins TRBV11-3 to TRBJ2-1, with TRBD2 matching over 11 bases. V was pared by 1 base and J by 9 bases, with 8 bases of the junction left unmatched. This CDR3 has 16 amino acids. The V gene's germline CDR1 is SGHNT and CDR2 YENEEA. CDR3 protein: CASSLGSLAGGGEQFF. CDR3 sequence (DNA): TGTGCCAGCAGCTTAGGTTCGCTAGCGGGAGGAGGTGAGCAGTTCTTC.

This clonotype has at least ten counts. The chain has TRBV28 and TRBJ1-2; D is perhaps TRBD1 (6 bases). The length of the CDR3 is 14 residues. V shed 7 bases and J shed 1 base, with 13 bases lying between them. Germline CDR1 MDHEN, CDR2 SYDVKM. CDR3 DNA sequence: TGTGCCAGCACCGCGGACAGTAGTAACTATGGCTACACCTTC. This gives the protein CASTADSSNYGYTF.

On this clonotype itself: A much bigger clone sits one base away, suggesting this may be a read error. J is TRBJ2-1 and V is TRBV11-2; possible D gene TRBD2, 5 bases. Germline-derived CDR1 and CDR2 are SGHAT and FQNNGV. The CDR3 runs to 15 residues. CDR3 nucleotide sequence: TGTGCCGGCAGCCGCGGGTTCCCCATGCCCAATGAGCAGTTCTTC. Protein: CAGSRGFPMPNEQFF.